This T cell receptor beta chain emerged from a study of cytomegalovirus exposure and HLA in healthy donors. Broader study findings: In all likelihood, a cluster of highly shared sequence variants was a sequencing artifact.

As for this clone: Its antigen is undetermined.

Primers for the PCR totalled 60 Vbeta and 13 Jbeta. Measured with immunoSEQ multiplex PCR; TCRdb has only the in-frame clones, and not every one. The sample consists of approximately 160,000 clones, approximately 73% of them appearing once. V shed 11 bases and J shed 8 bases, with 25 bases lying between them. This CDR3 has 15 amino acids. Germline loops: CDR1 PRHDT, CDR2 FYEKMQ (reference sequence). The TCR originated in a man aged 45-65 years in good health and CMV-seronegative. The sample consisted of PBMCs. The rearrangement uses TRBV13 and TRBJ2-1; TRBD2 is a possible D gene (7 bases). CDR3 sequence: CAGGAGGGPRDEQFF. In nucleotides, the CDR3 is TGTGCCGGGGGGGCTGGCGGGGGCCCAAGGGATGAGCAGTTCTTC.